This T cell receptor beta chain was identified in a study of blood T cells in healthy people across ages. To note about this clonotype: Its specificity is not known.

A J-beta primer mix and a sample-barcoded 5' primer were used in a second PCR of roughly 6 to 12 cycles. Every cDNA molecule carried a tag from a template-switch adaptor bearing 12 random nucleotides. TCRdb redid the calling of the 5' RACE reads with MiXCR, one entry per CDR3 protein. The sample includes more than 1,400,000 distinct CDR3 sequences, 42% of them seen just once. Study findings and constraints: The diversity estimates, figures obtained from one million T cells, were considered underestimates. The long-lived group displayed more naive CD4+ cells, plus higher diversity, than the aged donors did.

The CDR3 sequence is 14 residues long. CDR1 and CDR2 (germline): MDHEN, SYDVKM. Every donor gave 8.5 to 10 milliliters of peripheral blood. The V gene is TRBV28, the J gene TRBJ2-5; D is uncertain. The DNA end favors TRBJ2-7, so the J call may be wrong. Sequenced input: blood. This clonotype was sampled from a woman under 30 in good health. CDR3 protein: CASRFNGETYEQYF. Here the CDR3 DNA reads TGTGCCAGCAGATTCAACGGAGAAACCTACGAGCAGTACTTC.